The 24 T cell receptor beta chains reported below all come from one sample, sequenced in a study of T-cell memory formation after mild COVID-19. TCRdb re-analysed the 5' RACE reads in MiXCR, keeping a single row per CDR3 protein. The data hold about 440,000 distinct CDR3 sequences, with around 20% observed a single time. Specimen: PBMCs or a T cell subset sorted from them (not recorded which). The receptors were sampled from an adult woman who had mild COVID-19 (a few samples of this study predate the infection). Cell type and time point are not known.

The J gene is TRBJ2-1, the V gene TRBV7-9; D is undetermined. Trimming took off 4 bases at V and 3 bases at J, with 10 bases between the two ends. The CDR3 is made up of 14 amino acids. The V gene's germline CDR1 is SEHNR and CDR2 FQNEAQ (reference sequence). The CDR3 bases are TGTGCCAGCAGCTCGCCCCCCCTCTACAATGAGCAGTTCTTC. Protein sequence: CASSSPPLYNEQFF.

This clonotype was seen ten or more times. The genes are TRBV7-9 and TRBJ1-2; D is unresolved. The V gene's germline CDR1 is SEHNR and CDR2 FQNEAQ (reference sequence). The CDR3 loop spans 13 amino acids. V was clipped by 5 bases and J by 4 bases, with 11 bases between them. CDR3 bases: TGTGCCAGCAGCACCGACGGACCCTATGGCTACACCTTC. Amino acid sequence: CASSTDGPYGYTF.

This clonotype has just a few counts. V and J are TRBV27 and TRBJ1-2; a possible D gene is TRBD1 (5 bases). This CDR3 contains 12 residues. The germline V gene has CDR1 MNHEY and CDR2 SMNVEV (reference sequence). With 6 bases removed from V and 8 bases from J, the gap between germline ends came to 13 bases. The CDR3, as DNA: TGTGCCAGCAGAGAGGGGATGAGGGGCTACACCTTC. Translation: CASREGMRGYTF.

The rearrangement links TRBV2 to TRBJ2-7, with D unclear. Trimming stripped 5 bases from V and 5 bases from J, with 7 bases between. The CDR3 runs to 11 residues. Germline V gene lookup returns CDR1 SNHLY and CDR2 FYNNEI. This CDR3 is CASSPLHEQYF. The CDR3 region has the DNA TGTGCCAGCAGTCCACTGCACGAGCAGTACTTC.

The chain recombines TRBV12-3 or TRBV12-4 with TRBJ1-5; D is undetermined. The CDR3 runs to 15 residues. The V end lost 1 base, the J end lost 2 bases, and 9 bases lay between the germline ends. CDR3 in amino acids: CASSLGGPGNQPQHF. As DNA, the CDR3 is TGTGCCAGCAGTTTAGGAGGGCCGGGCAATCAGCCCCAGCATTTT.

The rearrangement joins TRBV7-3 to TRBJ1-1; D remains unclear. This CDR3 is 13 amino acids long. Trimming cost V 5 bases and J 3 bases, with 10 bases left between them. Germline values: CDR1 SGHTA, CDR2 FQGTGA. In nucleotides, the CDR3 is TGTGCCAGCAGCATCGGGTGGGACACTGAAGCTTTCTTT. This codes for CASSIGWDTEAFF. The full variable domain, its missing parts supplied by reference TRBV7-3 and TRBJ1-1, is GAGVSQTPSNKVTEKGKYVELRCDPISGHTALYWYRQSLGQGPEFLIYFQGTGAADDSGLPNDRFFAVRPEGSVSTLKIQRTERGDSAVYLCASSIGWDTEAFFGQGTRLTVV.

CDR3 amino acids: CASSFSLAGGSSYNEQFF. CDR3 DNA sequence: TGTGCCAGCAGCTTTTCACTAGCGGGAGGAAGCTCCTACAATGAGCAGTTCTTC. V gene TRBV7-9 combines with J gene TRBJ2-1; 12 positions match TRBD2. J gave up 0 bases and V 3 bases, and 6 bases lay outside the gene matches. CDR1 SEHNR and CDR2 FQNEAQ come from the germline V gene (reference sequence). The CDR3 is 18 amino acids.

The V call is TRBV20-1, the J call TRBJ2-1; 10 nucleotides line up with TRBD2. The CDR3 is made up of 13 amino acids. Trimming cost V 3 bases and J 9 bases; bases outside gene matches: 5. The germline V gene has CDR1 DFQATT and CDR2 SNEGSKA (reference sequence). CDR3 sequence: CSARQAGGSEQFF. CDR3 coding DNA: TGCAGTGCTAGGCAAGCGGGAGGGAGTGAGCAGTTCTTC.

This clonotype was recorded a few times. The rearrangement joins TRBV7-8 to TRBJ1-5; weak D call: TRBD1 (5 bases). The CDR3 spans 15 residues. Trimming took off 2 bases at V and 7 bases at J, with 15 bases between the two ends. Germline assignment: CDR1 SGHVS and CDR2 FQNEAQ. This CDR3 is CASSLSGGGWQPQHF. For the CDR3, the DNA is TGTGCCAGCAGCTTAAGTGGGGGGGGTTGGCAGCCCCAGCATTTT.

This clonotype was counted between two and nine times. A read error is possible here, since a much larger clone lies one base away. This chain connects TRBV5-6 to TRBJ2-5, with 10 bases aligning to TRBD1. V shed 3 bases and J 5 bases; nucleotides not matched to a gene: 4. Germline V CDR1 and CDR2: SGHDT, YYEEEE. The CDR3 has 14 residues. The CDR3 sequence is CASSSTGGPETQYF. CDR3 in DNA: TGTGCCAGCAGCTCGACAGGGGGCCCGGAGACCCAGTACTTC.

In this sample, this clonotype turned up once. The J gene is TRBJ2-5, the V gene TRBV14, with 7 positions matching TRBD2. Germline V lookup: CDR1 SGHDN, CDR2 FVKESK. The CDR3 length is 15 residues. With V trimmed by 1 base and J by 5 bases, 7 bases remained unmatched. CDR3 amino acids: CASSQAAGGSETQYF. The CDR3 DNA is TGTGCCAGCAGCCAAGCAGCCGGCGGGAGCGAGACCCAGTACTTC.

The sample holds a few counts of this clonotype. The rearrangement uses TRBV18 and TRBJ2-3; the match to TRBD2 covers 8 bases. Germline V gene lookup returns CDR1 KGHSH and CDR2 LQKENI. Trimming at V came to 3 bases and at J to 3 bases, leaving 14 bases not matched to a gene. The CDR3 is 18 amino acids. The CDR3 sequence is CASSPGLGSRLGTDTQYF. DNA for the CDR3: TGTGCCAGCTCACCGGGACTAGGAAGCCGCCTAGGAACAGATACGCAGTATTTT.

The V call is TRBV6-5, the J call TRBJ2-7, with D uncertain. CDR1 and CDR2 from the germline V gene are MNHEY and SVGAGI. The V and J ends lost 3 bases and 2 bases respectively, with 23 bases between them. The length of the CDR3 is 18 residues. The CDR3 sequence is CASSYAPPVAPGPYEQYF. The CDR3 DNA follows: TGTGCCAGCAGTTATGCCCCGCCCGTAGCTCCGGGTCCCTACGAGCAGTACTTC.

The V and J genes are TRBV7-2 and TRBJ1-1, with 7 bases aligning to TRBD1. The CDR3 consists of 16 residues. V shed 4 bases, J shed 1 base, and the junction held 9 bases outside the gene matches. The germline gives CDR1 SGHTA, CDR2 FQGNSA. The CDR3 DNA sequence: TGTGCCAGCAGCTATCCGAGGACAGGTACGAACACTGAAGCTTTCTTT. It translates to CASSYPRTGTNTEAFF.

This clonotype has only a few counts. V usage is TRBV7-9 and J usage is TRBJ1-1, with D perhaps TRBD1 (5 bases). The germline gives CDR1 SEHNR, CDR2 FQNEAQ (reference sequence). CDR3 size: 13 residues. The V gene lost 8 bases and the J gene lost 3 bases, with 13 bases spanning the gap. The CDR3 reads CASGRLTDTEAFF. The CDR3 nucleotides are TGTGCCAGCGGACGGTTGACAGACACTGAAGCTTTCTTT. Looking up the rest from reference TRBV7-9 and TRBJ1-1 gives the full variable domain: DTGVSQNPRHKITKRGQNVTFRCDPISEHNRLYWYRQTLGQGPEFLTYFQNEAQLEKSRLLSDRFSAERPKGSFSTLEIQRTEQGDSAMYLCASGRLTDTEAFFGQGTRLTVV.

The chain is built from TRBV2 and TRBJ2-5; D might be TRBD2 (5 bases). CDR1 SNHLY and CDR2 FYNNEI come from the germline V gene. This CDR3 has 13 residues. Trimming cost V 3 bases and J 4 bases, with 9 bases left between them. The CDR3 DNA follows: TGTGCCAGCAGTGACCACGGGGTAGAGACCCAGTACTTC. Its protein product is CASSDHGVETQYF.

The V call is TRBV7-2, the J call TRBJ2-3; 8 positions agree with TRBD2. The CDR3 is 16 residues long. Trimming removed 1 base from V and 2 bases from J; junction bases left unmatched: 5. CDR1 and CDR2 from the germline V gene are SGHTA and FQGNSA. In nucleotides, the CDR3 is TGTGCCAGCAGCTTAGTCGCTAGCGGGTACACAGATACGCAGTATTTT. Its protein product is CASSLVASGYTDTQYF.

V usage is TRBV4-2 and J usage is TRBJ1-4; the match to TRBD1 covers 10 bases. CDR1 is LGHNA, CDR2 YNFKEQ, per germline. V shed 4 bases and J 7 bases; nucleotides not matched to a gene: 3. This CDR3 has 14 residues. CDR3 in amino acids: CASSRRDRGEKLFF. CDR3 sequence (DNA): TGTGCCAGCAGCCGCCGGGACAGGGGTGAAAAACTGTTTTTT.

Only a few counts were recorded for this clonotype. The chain is built from TRBV30 and TRBJ2-2, with TRBD1 identical over 9 bases. Germline V gives CDR1 GTSNPN, CDR2 SVGIG (reference sequence). The CDR3 runs 18 residues. V trimming: 2 bases; J trimming: 0 bases; junction bases outside the gene matches: 10. CDR3: CAWSFPGQGAPNTGELFF. The CDR3 DNA reads as TGTGCCTGGAGTTTCCCGGGACAGGGTGCCCCGAACACCGGGGAGCTGTTTTTT.

This clonotype showed up many times. The V call is TRBV6-4, the J call TRBJ2-3, with 12 bases matching TRBD2. The V gene's germline CDR1 is MRHNA and CDR2 SNTAGT. J gave up 4 bases and V 4 bases, and 3 bases lay outside the gene matches. The CDR3 runs 15 residues. CDR3 bases: TGTGCCAGCAGTGCGACTAGCGGGGGATCAGATACGCAGTATTTT. Translating gives CASSATSGGSDTQYF.

CDR3 in DNA: TGTGCCAGCAGCCCGCCTATCATCACTGAAGCTTTCTTT. Amino acids: CASSPPIITEAFF. The chain combines TRBV7-2 with TRBJ1-1; D not resolved. V lost 5 bases and J 4 bases, leaving 11 bases between the germline ends. This CDR3 comprises 13 residues. The germline V gene encodes CDR1 SGHTA and CDR2 FQGNSA.

The chain uses TRBV6-1 and TRBJ1-2; D not certain. The CDR3 covers 12 residues. Germline V lookup: CDR1 MNHNS, CDR2 SASEGT. The V end lost 7 bases, the J end lost 2 bases, and 8 bases lay between the germline ends. CDR3 in DNA: TGTGCCAGCACTCAAGCGAACTATGGCTACACCTTC. Protein product: CASTQANYGYTF.

This clonotype has just a few counts. This chain uses TRBV19 with TRBJ1-5, with 9 bases lining up with TRBD1. This CDR3 is built from 17 residues. The germline gives CDR1 LNHDA, CDR2 SQIVND (reference sequence). J gave up 1 base and V 3 bases, and 7 bases lay outside the gene matches. CDR3 sequence (DNA): TGTGCCAGTAGTATTCGACAGGGGGGCGGGAGCAATCAGCCCCAGCATTTT. Its protein product is CASSIRQGGGSNQPQHF.

This chain uses TRBV6-1 with TRBJ2-4; 12 positions match TRBD2. The germline V gene encodes CDR1 MNHNS and CDR2 SASEGT. With 2 bases clipped from V and 5 bases from J, the junction kept 1 base outside the gene matches. The CDR3 is made up of 15 amino acids. The DNA for the CDR3 is TGTGCCAGCAGTGAATGGACTAGCGGGGAAAACATTCAGTACTTC. Translated, it gives CASSEWTSGENIQYF.